The 14 T cell receptor beta chains given below trace back to one sample, sequenced in a study of T cells in Graves' hyperthyroidism and ophthalmopathy. Amplified TCR beta CDR3 regions derived from RNA transcripts. HTBI primers were used for first-round RT-PCR of the TCR CDR3. One entry per CDR3 protein results from TCRdb running MiXCR on the multiplex PCR reads. The repertoire holds approximately 430,000 distinct CDR3 sequences, with about 15% as singletons. Material for sequencing was blood. The receptors here all came from a man in his late teens or twenties with Graves' ophthalmopathy.

This clonotype was picked up many times. V and J are TRBV7-2 and TRBJ1-4; D unclear. The germline CDR1 and CDR2 sequences are SGHTA and FQGNSA. The CDR3 is 16 amino acids. Trimming removed 5 bases at V and 5 bases at J, with 18 bases between. CDR3 residues: CASSVGLMRWNEKLFF. The CDR3 nucleotides are TGTGCCAGCAGCGTAGGTTTGATGCGGTGGAATGAAAAACTGTTTTTT.

As for this clonotype: This could be a read error, since a much larger clone is one nucleotide away. V is TRBV6-1 and J is TRBJ1-6, with D unresolved. This CDR3 contains 16 residues. CDR1 MNHNS and CDR2 SASEGT come from the germline V gene. Here the CDR3 reads CAGSQTTKGGESPLHF. In DNA, the CDR3 is TGTGCCGGCAGTCAAACCACGAAAGGAGGCGAGTCACCCCTCCACTTT.

This clonotype appeared many times. This sequence joins TRBV2 and TRBJ2-7, with 7 nucleotides matching TRBD1. CDR1 and CDR2 from the germline V gene are SNHLY and FYNNEI. There are 15 residues in the CDR3. The V segment lost 6 bases and the J segment 2 bases; nucleotides outside the gene matches: 10. CDR3 DNA sequence: TGTGCCAGCAGAGAGGACAGGTCCCCCACCTACGAGCAGTACTTC. Its translation is CASREDRSPTYEQYF.

CDR3 protein: CASSYFFRGGVPNEQFF. The DNA of the CDR3 is TGTGCCAGCAGCTACTTTTTCAGGGGGGGGGTCCCCAATGAGCAGTTCTTC. The chain links TRBV7-9 to TRBJ2-1; D possibly matches TRBD1 or TRBD2 (7 bases each). The germline V and J ends were trimmed by 4 bases and 6 bases, with 22 bases remaining between them. CDR1 is SEHNR, CDR2 FQNEAQ, per germline (reference sequence). CDR3 length: 17 amino acids.

This clonotype has at least ten counts. The chain employs TRBV2 and TRBJ2-7, with 14 bases that match TRBD2. V shed 6 bases and J 3 bases; nucleotides not matched to a gene: 1. CDR3 size: 14 residues. Looked up from germline, CDR1 is SNHLY and CDR2 is FYNNEI. CDR3 coding DNA: TGTGCCAGCAGAGGGACTAGCGGGGGCTACGAGCAGTACTTC. Protein sequence: CASRGTSGGYEQYF.

The genes are TRBV6-1 and TRBJ2-2, with D maybe TRBD1 (5 bases). Germline values: CDR1 MNHNS, CDR2 SASEGT. Trimming removed 7 bases at V and 2 bases at J, with 11 bases between. This CDR3 is 14 amino acids long. The CDR3 nucleotides read TGTGCCAGCAACAGGAATCTAAACACCGGGGAGCTGTTTTTT. Protein: CASNRNLNTGELFF.

V and J are TRBV6-2 or TRBV6-3 and TRBJ2-7; D might be TRBD1 (5 bases). V was clipped by 5 bases and J by 6 bases, with 14 bases between them. The CDR3 has 13 residues. From germline, CDR1 is MNHEY and CDR2 SVGEGT. The chain's CDR3 is CASSPPGLGEQYF. The CDR3 DNA sequence: TGTGCCAGCAGTCCTCCAGGGCTGGGCGAGCAGTACTTC.

This clonotype was seen many times. The CDR3 DNA reads TGTGCCAGCAGCCCGAATGCAGGCAATCAGCCCCAGCATTTT. Its protein is CASSPNAGNQPQHF. The V call is TRBV27, the J call TRBJ1-5; D uncertain. The CDR3 covers 14 residues. Trimming took off 6 bases at V and 2 bases at J, with 11 bases between the two ends. CDR1 and CDR2 (germline): MNHEY, SMNVEV (reference sequence).

Many counts were recorded for this clonotype. The chain employs TRBV27 and TRBJ2-1; 16 nucleotides agree with TRBD2. V gave up 10 bases and J gave up 10 bases; unmatched junction bases: 13. Germline loops: CDR1 MNHEY, CDR2 SMNVEV (reference sequence). The CDR3 has 16 residues. The CDR3 spells CATGTSGRAMVWEQFF. The DNA of the CDR3 is TGTGCCACCGGGACTAGCGGGAGGGCCATGGTTTGGGAGCAGTTCTTC.

This clonotype was recorded at least ten times. The J gene is TRBJ1-1, the V gene TRBV6-5; 9 bases fit TRBD1. The CDR3 has 15 residues. Germline trimming cut 0 bases from V and 3 bases from J; bases unmatched to any gene: 2. Germline CDR1 reads MNHEY; CDR2 reads SVGAGI. The CDR3 DNA reads as TGTGCCAGCAGTTACTCGAGGACAGGGGACACTGAAGCTTTCTTT. The encoded protein is CASSYSRTGDTEAFF.

The genes are TRBV24-1 and TRBJ1-5; 10 bases agree with TRBD1. Germline V gives CDR1 KGHDR, CDR2 SFDVKD. The CDR3 runs to 15 residues. V was pared by 4 bases and J by 5 bases, with 4 bases of the junction left unmatched. In DNA form, the CDR3 reads TGTGCCACCAGTGAGACAGGGGGCGCAGATCAGCCCCAGCATTTT. Translated, it gives CATSETGGADQPQHF.

This clonotype has ten or more counts. This chain links TRBV11-2 with TRBJ2-4; D might be TRBD1 (6 bases). Trimming left V 6 bases short and J 5 bases short, with 11 bases between. CDR1 SGHAT and CDR2 FQNNGV come from the germline V gene. The CDR3 has 13 residues. The CDR3 DNA sequence: TGTGCCAGCAGTCAGGGGTCTCAAAACATTCAGTACTTC. Protein product: CASSQGSQNIQYF.

This clonotype was counted many times. The chain has TRBV24-1 and TRBJ2-1, with TRBD2 as a possible D gene (6 bases). With 7 bases removed from V and 6 bases from J, the gap between germline ends came to 24 bases. The CDR3 has 17 residues. Per germline, CDR1 KGHDR and CDR2 SFDVKD. The chain's CDR3 is CATSRVGAGKLFNEQFF. Here the CDR3 DNA reads TGTGCCACCAGCCGAGTTGGGGCGGGGAAACTCTTCAATGAGCAGTTCTTC.

For this clonotype: A read error may be the cause here, since a much bigger clone is one base away. The rearrangement joins TRBV3-1 to TRBJ1-4; TRBD1 is a possible D gene (5 bases). This CDR3 region has 15 residues. Per germline, CDR1 LGHDT and CDR2 YNNKEL (reference sequence). The V end lost 0 bases, the J end lost 6 bases, and 11 bases lay between the germline ends. The CDR3 is CASSQDLTVYEKLFF. Written as DNA, the CDR3 is TGTGCCAGCAGCCAAGATTTGACAGTCTATGAAAAACTGTTTTTT.